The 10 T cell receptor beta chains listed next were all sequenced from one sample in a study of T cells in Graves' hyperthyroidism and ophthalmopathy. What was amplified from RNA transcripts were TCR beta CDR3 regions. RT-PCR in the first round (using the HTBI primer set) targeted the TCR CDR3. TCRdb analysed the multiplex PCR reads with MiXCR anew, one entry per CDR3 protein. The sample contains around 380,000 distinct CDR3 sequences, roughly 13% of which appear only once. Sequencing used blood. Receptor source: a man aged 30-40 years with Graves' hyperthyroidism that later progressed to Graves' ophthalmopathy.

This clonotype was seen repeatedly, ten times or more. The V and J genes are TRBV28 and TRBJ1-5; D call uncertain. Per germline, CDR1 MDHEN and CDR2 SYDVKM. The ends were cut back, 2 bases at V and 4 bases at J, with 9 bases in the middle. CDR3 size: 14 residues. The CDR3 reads CASSLRPRNQPQHF. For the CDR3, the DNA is TGTGCCAGCAGTTTAAGGCCAAGGAATCAGCCCCAGCATTTT. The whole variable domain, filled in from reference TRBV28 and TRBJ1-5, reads DVKVTQSSRYLVKRTGEKVFLECVQDMDHENMFWYRQDPGLGLRLIYFSYDVKMKEKGDIPEGYSVSREKKERFSLILESASTNQTSMYLCASSLRPRNQPQHFGDGTRLSIL.

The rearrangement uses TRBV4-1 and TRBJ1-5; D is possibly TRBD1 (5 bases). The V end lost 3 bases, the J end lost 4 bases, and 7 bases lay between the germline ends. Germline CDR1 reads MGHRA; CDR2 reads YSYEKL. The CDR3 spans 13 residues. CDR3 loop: CASSQTANQPQHF. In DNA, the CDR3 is TGCGCCAGCAGCCAGACAGCGAATCAGCCCCAGCATTTT.

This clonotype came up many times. The CDR3 DNA is TGTGCCAGCAGCTTAAGCGGGGGGGCCTTGGACGAGCAGTACTTC. The encoded protein is CASSLSGGALDEQYF. This rearrangement joins TRBV7-6 to TRBJ2-7, with 10 bases that match TRBD2. The germline gives CDR1 SGHVS, CDR2 FNYEAQ. V shed 2 bases, J shed 5 bases, and the junction held 6 bases outside the gene matches. The CDR3 has 15 amino acids.

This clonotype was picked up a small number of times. CDR3 sequence (DNA): TGCGCCAGCAGCCAAGAGATGGGGGCTTGGAAGCAGTACTTC. This gives the protein CASSQEMGAWKQYF. J is TRBJ2-7 and V is TRBV4-1, with D possibly being TRBD1 (6 bases). CDR3 length equals 14 residues. Per germline, CDR1 MGHRA and CDR2 YSYEKL. The V and J ends lost 0 bases and 8 bases respectively, with 14 bases between them.

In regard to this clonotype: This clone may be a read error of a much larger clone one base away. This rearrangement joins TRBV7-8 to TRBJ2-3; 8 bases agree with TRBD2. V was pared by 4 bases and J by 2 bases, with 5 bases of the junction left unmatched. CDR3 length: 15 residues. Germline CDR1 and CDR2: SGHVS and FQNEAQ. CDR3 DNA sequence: TGTGCCAGCAGCTGGAGCGGGGGTGTCACAGATACGCAGTATTTT. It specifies CASSWSGGVTDTQYF.

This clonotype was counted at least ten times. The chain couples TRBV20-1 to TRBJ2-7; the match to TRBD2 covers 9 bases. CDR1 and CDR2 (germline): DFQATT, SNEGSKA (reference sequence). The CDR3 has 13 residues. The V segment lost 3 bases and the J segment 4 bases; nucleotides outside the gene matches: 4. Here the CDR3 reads CSASPGLAYEQYF. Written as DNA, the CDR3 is TGCAGTGCTAGCCCCGGACTAGCGTACGAGCAGTACTTC.

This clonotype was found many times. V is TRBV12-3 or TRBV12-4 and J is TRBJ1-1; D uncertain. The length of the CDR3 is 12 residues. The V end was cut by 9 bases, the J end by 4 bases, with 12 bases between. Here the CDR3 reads CASTPSGTEAFF. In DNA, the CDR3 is TGTGCCAGTACCCCTTCGGGCACTGAAGCTTTCTTT.

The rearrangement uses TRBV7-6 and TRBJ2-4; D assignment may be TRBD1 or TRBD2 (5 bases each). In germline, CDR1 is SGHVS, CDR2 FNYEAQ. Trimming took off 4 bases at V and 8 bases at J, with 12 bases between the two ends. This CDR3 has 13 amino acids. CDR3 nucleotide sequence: TGTGCCAGCAGCTCCGCGTTGGGGGACATTCAGTACTTC. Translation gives CASSSALGDIQYF.

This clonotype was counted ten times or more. CDR3 in amino acids: CSVPAGALTGAQYF. The CDR3 coding sequence is TGCAGTGTCCCAGCGGGGGCACTCACCGGGGCCCAGTACTTC. The V and J genes are TRBV20-1 and TRBJ2-5, with 8 bases that match TRBD2. The CDR3 loop spans 14 amino acids. J gave up 9 bases and V 7 bases, and 16 bases lay outside the gene matches. Per germline, CDR1 DFQATT and CDR2 SNEGSKA (reference sequence).

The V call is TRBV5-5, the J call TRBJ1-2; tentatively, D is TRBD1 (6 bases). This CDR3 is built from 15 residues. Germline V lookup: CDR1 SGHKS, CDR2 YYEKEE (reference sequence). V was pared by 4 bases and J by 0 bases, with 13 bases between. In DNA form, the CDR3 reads TGTGCCAGCAGCATAGACAGGACAGCTAACTATGGCTACACCTTC. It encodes CASSIDRTANYGYTF.